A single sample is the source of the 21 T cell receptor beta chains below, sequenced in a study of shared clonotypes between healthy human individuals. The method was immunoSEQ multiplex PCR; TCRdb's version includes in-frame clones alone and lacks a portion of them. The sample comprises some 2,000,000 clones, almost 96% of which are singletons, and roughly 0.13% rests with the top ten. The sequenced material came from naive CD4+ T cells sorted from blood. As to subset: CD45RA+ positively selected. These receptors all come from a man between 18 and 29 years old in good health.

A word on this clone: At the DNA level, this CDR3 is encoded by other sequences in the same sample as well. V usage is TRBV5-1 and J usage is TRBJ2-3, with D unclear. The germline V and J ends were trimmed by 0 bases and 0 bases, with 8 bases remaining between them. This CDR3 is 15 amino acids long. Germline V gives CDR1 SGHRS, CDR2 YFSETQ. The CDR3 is CASSLDWGSTDTQYF. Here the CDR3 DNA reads TGCGCCAGCAGCTTGGATTGGGGAAGCACAGATACGCAGTATTTT.

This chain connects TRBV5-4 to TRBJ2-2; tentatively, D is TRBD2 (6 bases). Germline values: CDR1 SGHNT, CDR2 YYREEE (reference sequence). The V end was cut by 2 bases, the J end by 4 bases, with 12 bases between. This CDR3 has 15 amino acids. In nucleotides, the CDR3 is TGTGCCAGCAGCTTTGGAGGGTCGGGCACCGGGGAGCTGTTTTTT. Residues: CASSFGGSGTGELFF.

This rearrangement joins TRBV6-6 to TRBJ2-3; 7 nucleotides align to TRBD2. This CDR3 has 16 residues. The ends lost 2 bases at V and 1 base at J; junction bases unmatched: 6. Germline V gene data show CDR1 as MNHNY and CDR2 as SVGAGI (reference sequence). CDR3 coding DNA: TGTGCCAGCAGTTACCGCAGGGCGGGGGGCACAGATACGCAGTATTTT. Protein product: CASSYRRAGGTDTQYF.

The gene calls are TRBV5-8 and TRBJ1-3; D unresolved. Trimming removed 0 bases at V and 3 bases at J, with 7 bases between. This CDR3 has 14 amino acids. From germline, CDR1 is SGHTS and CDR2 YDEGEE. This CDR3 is CASSLVSHGNTIYF. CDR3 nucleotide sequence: TGTGCCAGCAGCTTGGTCAGTCATGGAAACACCATATATTTT.

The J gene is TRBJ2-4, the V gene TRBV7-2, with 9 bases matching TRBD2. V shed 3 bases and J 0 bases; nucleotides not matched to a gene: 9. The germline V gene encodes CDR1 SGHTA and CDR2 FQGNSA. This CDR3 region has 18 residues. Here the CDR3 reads CASSFVLAGLLAKNIQYF. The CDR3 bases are TGTGCCAGCAGCTTCGTCCTAGCGGGGCTACTAGCCAAAAACATTCAGTACTTC. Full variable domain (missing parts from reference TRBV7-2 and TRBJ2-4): GAGVSQSPSNKVTEKGKDVELRCDPISGHTALYWYRQSLGQGLEFLIYFQGNSAPDKSGLPSDRFSAERTGGSVSTLTIQRTQQEDSAVYLCASSFVLAGLLAKNIQYFGAGTRLSVL.

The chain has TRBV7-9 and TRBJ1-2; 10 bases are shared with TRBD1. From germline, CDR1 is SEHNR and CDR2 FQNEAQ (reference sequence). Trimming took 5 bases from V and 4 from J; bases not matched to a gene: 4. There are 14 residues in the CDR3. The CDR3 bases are TGTGCCAGCAGCGTAGACAGGGGGCTCTATGGCTACACCTTC. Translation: CASSVDRGLYGYTF.

The CDR3 loop reads CASSRVYGYTF. CDR3 in DNA: TGCGCCAGCAGTCGGGTATATGGCTACACCTTC. The chain carries TRBV10-1 and TRBJ1-2; D is unresolved. CDR1 and CDR2 from the germline V gene are WNHNN and SYGVQD (reference sequence). V was cut by 5 bases and J by 5 bases, with 6 bases left in between. The CDR3 loop spans 11 amino acids.

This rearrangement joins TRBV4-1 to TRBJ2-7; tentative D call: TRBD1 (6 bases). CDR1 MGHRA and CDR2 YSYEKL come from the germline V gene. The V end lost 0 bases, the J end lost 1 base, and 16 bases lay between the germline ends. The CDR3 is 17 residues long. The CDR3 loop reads CASSQDSPPTGSYEQYF. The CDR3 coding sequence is TGCGCCAGCAGCCAAGATTCCCCTCCGACAGGATCCTACGAGCAGTACTTC.

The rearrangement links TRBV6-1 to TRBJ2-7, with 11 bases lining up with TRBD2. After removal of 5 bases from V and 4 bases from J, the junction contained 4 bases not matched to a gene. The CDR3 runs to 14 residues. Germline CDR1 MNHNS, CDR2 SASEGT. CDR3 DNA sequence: TGTGCCAGCAGTATACTAGCGGGGGATTACGAGCAGTACTTC. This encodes CASSILAGDYEQYF.

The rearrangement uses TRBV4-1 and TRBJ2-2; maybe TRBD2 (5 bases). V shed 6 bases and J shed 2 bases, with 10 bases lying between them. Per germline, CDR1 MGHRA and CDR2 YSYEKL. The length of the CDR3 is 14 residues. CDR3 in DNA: TGCGCCAGCAGGGATGCGGGTAACACCGGGGAGCTGTTTTTT. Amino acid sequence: CASRDAGNTGELFF.

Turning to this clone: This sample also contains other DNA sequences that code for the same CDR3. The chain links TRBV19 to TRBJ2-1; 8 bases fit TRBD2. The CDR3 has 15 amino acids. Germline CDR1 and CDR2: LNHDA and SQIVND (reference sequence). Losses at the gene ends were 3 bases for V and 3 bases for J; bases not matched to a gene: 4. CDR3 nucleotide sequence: TGTGCCAGTAGTATCGGGAGCGGGGGCTACAATGAGCAGTTCTTC. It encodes CASSIGSGGYNEQFF.

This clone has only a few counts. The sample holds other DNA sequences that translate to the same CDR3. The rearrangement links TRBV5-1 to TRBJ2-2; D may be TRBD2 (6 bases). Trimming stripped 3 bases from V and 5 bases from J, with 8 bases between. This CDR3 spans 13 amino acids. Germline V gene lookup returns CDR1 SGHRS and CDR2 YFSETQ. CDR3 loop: CASSSGGTGELFF. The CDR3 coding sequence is TGCGCCAGCAGCTCCGGGGGTACCGGGGAGCTGTTTTTT.

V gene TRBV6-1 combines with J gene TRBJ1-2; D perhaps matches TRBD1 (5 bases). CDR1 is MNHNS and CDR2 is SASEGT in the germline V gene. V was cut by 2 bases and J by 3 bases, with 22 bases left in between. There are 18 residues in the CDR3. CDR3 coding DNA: TGTGCCAGCAGTGAATCCTTGGGCGGGGCAGCCCTTTACTATGGCTACACCTTC. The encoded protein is CASSESLGGAALYYGYTF.

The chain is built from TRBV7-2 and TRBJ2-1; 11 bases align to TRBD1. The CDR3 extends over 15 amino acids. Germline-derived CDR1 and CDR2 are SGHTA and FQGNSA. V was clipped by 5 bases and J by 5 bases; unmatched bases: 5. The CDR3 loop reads CASSARTGGHNEQFF. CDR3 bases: TGTGCCAGCAGCGCACGGACAGGGGGCCACAATGAGCAGTTCTTC.

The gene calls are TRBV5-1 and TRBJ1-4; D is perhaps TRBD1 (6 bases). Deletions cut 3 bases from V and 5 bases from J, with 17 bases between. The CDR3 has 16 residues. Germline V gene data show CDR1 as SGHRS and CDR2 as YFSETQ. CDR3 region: CASSWGGGLGNEKLFF. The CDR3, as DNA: TGCGCCAGCAGCTGGGGGGGCGGACTTGGGAATGAAAAACTGTTTTTT.

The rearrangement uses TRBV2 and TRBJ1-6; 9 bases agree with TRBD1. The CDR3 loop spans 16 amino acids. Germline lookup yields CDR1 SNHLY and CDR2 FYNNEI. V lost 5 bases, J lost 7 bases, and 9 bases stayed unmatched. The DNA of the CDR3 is TGTGCCAGCAGTTCTACCGGGACAGGGCGGAATTCACCCCTCCACTTT. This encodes CASSSTGTGRNSPLHF.

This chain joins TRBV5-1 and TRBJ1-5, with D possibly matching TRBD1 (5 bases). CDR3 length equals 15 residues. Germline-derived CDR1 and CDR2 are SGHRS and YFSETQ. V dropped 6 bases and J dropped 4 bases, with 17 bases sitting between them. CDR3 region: CASKLRWGENQPQHF. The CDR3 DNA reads TGCGCCAGCAAACTCCGGTGGGGGGAGAATCAGCCCCAGCATTTT.

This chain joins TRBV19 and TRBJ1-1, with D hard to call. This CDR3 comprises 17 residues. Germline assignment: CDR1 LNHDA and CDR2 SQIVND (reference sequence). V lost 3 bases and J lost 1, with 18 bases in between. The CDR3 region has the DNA TGTGCCAGTAGTATTAACGGAGCCATACTTTCGAACACTGAAGCTTTCTTT. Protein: CASSINGAILSNTEAFF.

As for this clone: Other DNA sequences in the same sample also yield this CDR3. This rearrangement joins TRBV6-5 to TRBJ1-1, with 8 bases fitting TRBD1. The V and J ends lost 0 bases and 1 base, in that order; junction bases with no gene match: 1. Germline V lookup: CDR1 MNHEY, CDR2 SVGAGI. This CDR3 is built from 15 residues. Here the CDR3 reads CASSYSGTGNTEAFF. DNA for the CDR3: TGTGCCAGCAGTTACTCAGGGACAGGGAACACTGAAGCTTTCTTT.

The CDR3 DNA reads as TGTGCCAGCAGCCAGGACAGGGGGCGGGTGAACACTGAAGCTTTCTTT. Translating it yields CASSQDRGRVNTEAFF. V and J are TRBV5-6 and TRBJ1-1, with 11 bases lining up with TRBD1. CDR3 length: 16 residues. The trim removed 4 bases at V and 0 bases at J, leaving 5 bases unmatched. Germline V gene lookup returns CDR1 SGHDT and CDR2 YYEEEE.

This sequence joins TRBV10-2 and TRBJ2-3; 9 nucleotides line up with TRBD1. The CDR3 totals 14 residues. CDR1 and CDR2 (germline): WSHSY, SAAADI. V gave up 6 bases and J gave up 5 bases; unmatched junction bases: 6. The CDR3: CASSLQGAGDTQYF. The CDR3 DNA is TGCGCCAGCAGCCTACAGGGGGCTGGAGATACGCAGTATTTT.